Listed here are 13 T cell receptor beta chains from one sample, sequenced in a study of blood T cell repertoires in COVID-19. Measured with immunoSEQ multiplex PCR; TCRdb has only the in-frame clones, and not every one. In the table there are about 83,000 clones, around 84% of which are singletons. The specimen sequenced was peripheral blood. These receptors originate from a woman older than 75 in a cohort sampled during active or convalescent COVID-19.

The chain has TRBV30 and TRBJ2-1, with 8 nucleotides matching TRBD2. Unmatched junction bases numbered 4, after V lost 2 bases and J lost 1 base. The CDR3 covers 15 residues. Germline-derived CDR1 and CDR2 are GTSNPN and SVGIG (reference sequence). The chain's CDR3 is CAWSRLAMSYNEQFF. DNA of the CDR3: TGTGCCTGGAGTCGACTAGCGATGTCCTACAATGAGCAGTTCTTC.

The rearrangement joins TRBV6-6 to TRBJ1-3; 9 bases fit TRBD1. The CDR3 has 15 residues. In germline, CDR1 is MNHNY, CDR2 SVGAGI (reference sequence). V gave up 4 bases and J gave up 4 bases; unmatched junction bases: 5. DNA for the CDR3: TGTGCCAGCAGTTCGGGGACAGGGTCCGGAAACACCATATATTTT. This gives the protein CASSSGTGSGNTIYF.

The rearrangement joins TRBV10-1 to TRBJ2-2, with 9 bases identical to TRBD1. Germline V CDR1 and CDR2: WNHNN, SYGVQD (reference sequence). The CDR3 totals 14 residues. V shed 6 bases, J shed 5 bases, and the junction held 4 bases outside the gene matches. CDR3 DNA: TGCGCCAGCAGCCGGGACAGGGTGACCGGGGAGCTGTTTTTT. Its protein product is CASSRDRVTGELFF.

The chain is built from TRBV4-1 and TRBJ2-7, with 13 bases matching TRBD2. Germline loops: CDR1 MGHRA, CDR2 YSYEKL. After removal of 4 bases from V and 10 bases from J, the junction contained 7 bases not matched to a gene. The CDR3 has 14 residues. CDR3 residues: CASSPTGLAGRQYV. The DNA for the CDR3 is TGCGCCAGCAGCCCAACGGGACTAGCGGGAAGACAGTACGTC.

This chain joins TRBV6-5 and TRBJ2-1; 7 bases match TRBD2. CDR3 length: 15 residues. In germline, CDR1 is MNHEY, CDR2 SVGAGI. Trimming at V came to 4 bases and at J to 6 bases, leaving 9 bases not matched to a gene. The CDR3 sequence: CASSFSGGSPNEQFF. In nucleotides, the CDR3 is TGTGCCAGCAGTTTTAGCGGCGGGAGCCCCAATGAGCAGTTCTTC.

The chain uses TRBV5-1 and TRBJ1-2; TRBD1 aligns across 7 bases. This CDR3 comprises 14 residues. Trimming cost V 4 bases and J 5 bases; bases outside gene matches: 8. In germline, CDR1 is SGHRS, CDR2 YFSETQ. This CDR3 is CASSAGQLIYGYTF. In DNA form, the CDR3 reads TGCGCCAGCAGCGCGGGACAGCTAATATATGGCTACACCTTC.

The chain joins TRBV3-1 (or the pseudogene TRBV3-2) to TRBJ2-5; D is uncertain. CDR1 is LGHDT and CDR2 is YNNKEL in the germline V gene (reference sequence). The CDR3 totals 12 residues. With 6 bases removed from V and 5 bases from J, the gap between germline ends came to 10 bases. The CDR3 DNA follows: TGTGCCAGCAGTTACGAGGTGGAGACCCAGTACTTC. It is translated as CASSYEVETQYF.

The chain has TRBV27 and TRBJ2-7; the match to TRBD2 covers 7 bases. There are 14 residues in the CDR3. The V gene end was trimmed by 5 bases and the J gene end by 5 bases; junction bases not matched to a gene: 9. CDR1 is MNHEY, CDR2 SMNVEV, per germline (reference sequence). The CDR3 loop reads CASSPAGRANEQYF. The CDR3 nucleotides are TGTGCCAGCAGTCCAGCGGGGAGGGCCAACGAGCAGTACTTC.

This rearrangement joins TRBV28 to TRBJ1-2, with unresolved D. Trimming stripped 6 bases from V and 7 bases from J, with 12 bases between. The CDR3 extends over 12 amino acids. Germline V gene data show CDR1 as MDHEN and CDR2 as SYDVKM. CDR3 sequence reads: CASRLDSLGYTF. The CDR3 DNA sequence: TGTGCCAGCAGGTTAGACTCCCTTGGCTACACCTTC.

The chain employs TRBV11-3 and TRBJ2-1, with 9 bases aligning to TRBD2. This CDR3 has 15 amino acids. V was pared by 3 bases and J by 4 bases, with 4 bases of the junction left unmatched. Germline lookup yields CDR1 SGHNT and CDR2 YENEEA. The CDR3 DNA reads TGTGCCAGCAGCTTGGGTCTAGCGGGATACAATGAGCAGTTCTTC. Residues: CASSLGLAGYNEQFF.

The CDR3 DNA is TGTGCTAGTGGACTAGCGGGGAGTACTTGGCAGTATTTT. Its translation is CASGLAGSTWQYF. The V call is TRBV12-5, the J call TRBJ2-3; 10 bases line up with TRBD2. The J segment lost 11 bases and the V segment lost 6 bases, leaving 8 bases of the junction unmatched. Germline CDR1 is LGHNT and CDR2 is FRNRAP. The CDR3 is 13 amino acids.

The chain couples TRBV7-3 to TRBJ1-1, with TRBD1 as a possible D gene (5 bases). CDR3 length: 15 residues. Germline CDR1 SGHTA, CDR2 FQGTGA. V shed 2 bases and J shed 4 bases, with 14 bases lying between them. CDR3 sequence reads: CASSLSPGWATEAFF. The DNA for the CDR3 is TGTGCCAGCAGCTTATCCCCAGGGTGGGCCACTGAAGCTTTCTTT. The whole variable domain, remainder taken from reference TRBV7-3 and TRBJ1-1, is GAGVSQTPSNKVTEKGKYVELRCDPISGHTALYWYRQSLGQGPEFLIYFQGTGAADDSGLPNDRFFAVRPEGSVSTLKIQRTERGDSAVYLCASSLSPGWATEAFFGQGTRLTVV.

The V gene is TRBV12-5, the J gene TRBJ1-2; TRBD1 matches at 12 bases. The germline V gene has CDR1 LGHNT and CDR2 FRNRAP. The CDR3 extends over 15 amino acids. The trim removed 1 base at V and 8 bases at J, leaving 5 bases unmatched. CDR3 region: CASGLAGQGAGGYTF. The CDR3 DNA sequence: TGTGCTAGTGGTTTGGCGGGACAGGGGGCAGGAGGCTACACCTTC.